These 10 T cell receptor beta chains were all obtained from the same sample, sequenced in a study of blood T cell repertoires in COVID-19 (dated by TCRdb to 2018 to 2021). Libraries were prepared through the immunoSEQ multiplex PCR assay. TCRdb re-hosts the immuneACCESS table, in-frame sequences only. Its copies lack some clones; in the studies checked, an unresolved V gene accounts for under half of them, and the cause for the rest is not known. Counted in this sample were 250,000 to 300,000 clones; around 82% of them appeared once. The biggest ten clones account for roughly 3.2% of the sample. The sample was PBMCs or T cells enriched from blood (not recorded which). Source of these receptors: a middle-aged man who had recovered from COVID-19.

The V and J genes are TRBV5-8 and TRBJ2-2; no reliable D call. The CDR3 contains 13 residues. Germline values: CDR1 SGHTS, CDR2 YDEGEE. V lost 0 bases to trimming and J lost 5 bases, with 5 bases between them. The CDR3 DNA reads TGTGCCAGCAGCTTGGCTCAGACCGGGGAGCTGTTTTTT. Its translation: CASSLAQTGELFF.

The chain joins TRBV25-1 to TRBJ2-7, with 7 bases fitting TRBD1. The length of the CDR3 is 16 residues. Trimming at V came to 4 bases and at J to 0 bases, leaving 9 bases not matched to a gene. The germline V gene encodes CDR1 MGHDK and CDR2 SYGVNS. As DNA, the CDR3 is TGTGCCAGCAGTGTTAGACAGGGCCCAGTCTCCTACGAGCAGTACTTC. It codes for CASSVRQGPVSYEQYF.

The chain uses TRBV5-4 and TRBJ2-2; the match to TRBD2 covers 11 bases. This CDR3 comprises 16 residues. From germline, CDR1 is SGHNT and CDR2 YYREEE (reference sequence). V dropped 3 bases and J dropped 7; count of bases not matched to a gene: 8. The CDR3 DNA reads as TGTGCCAGCAGCTCGGTAGCGGGAGGGCCGGTCGGGGAGCTGTTTTTT. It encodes CASSSVAGGPVGELFF.

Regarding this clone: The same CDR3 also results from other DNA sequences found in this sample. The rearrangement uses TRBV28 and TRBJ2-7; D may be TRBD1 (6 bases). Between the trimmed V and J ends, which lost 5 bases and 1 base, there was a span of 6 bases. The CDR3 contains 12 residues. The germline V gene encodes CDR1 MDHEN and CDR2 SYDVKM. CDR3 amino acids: CASSQGSYEQYF. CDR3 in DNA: TGTGCCAGCAGTCAGGGGTCCTACGAGCAGTACTTC.

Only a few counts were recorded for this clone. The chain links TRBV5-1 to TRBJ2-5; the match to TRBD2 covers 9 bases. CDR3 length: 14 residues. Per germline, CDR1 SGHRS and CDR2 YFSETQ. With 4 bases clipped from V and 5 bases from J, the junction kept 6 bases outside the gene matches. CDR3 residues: CASSPGTSLETQYF. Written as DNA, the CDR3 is TGCGCCAGCAGCCCAGGGACTAGCTTGGAGACCCAGTACTTC.

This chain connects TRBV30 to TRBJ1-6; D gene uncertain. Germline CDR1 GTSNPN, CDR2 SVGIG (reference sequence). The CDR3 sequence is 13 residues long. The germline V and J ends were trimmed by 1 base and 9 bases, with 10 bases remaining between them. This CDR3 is CAWSGLGPSPLHF. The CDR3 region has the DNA TGTGCCTGGAGTGGACTGGGTCCTTCACCCCTCCACTTT. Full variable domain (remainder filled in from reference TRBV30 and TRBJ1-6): SQTIHQWPATLVQPVGSPLSLECTVEGTSNPNLYWYRQAAGRGLQLLFYSVGIGQISSEVPQNLSASRPQDRQFILSSKKLLLSDSGFYLCAWSGLGPSPLHFGNGTRLTVT.

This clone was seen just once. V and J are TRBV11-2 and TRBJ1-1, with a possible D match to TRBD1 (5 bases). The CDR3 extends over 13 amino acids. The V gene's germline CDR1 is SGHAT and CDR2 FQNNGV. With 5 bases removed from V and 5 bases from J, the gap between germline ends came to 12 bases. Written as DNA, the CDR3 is TGTGCCAGCAGCCTAAAAAGGGGAACTGAAGCTTTCTTT. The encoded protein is CASSLKRGTEAFF.

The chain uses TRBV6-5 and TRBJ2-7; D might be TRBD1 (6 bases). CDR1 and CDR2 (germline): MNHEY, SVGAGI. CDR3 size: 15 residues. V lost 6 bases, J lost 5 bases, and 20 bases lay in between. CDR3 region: CASRGTGQRFHEQYF. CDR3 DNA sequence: TGTGCCAGCAGGGGAACAGGGCAAAGGTTCCACGAGCAGTACTTC.

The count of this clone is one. The CDR3 DNA sequence: TGCGCCAGCAGTGAGCCCCTAGGACAGCATAGTCAGCCCCAGCATTTT. Its protein is CASSEPLGQHSQPQHF. The rearrangement links TRBV10-2 to TRBJ1-5; TRBD1 might be the D (6 bases). Per the germline V gene, CDR1 is WSHSY and CDR2 is SAAADI. The V end was cut by 2 bases, the J end by 6 bases, with 17 bases between. The length of the CDR3 is 16 residues.

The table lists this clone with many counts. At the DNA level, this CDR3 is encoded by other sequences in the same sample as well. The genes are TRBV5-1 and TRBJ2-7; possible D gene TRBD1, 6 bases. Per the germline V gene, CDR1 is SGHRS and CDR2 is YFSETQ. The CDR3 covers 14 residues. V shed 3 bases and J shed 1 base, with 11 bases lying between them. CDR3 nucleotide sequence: TGCGCCAGCAGCTCGACAGGAATTTCCTACGAGCAGTACTTC. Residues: CASSSTGISYEQYF.